Each of the 11 T cell receptor beta chains below was sequenced from the same sample in a study of human T cells and chemical hapten exposure. TCRdb reprocessed the RACE reads with MiXCR, giving one entry per CDR3 protein. Of 350,000 to 400,000 distinct CDR3 sequences in the sample, about 6% were seen once. Time point here: patch test 2, 6 weeks after DPC sensitization. As to treatment: therapeutic diphenylcyclopropenone sensitization with weekly scalp DPC. This sample comprised whole blood, obtained in connection with sensitization to the hapten diphenylcyclopropenone (DPC). The receptors were sampled from a woman aged 18-29 years with alopecia areata. Some clones in this sample may be carry-over from other donors' samples.

The genes are TRBV4-3 and TRBJ2-3; D is undetermined. V was pared by 8 bases and J by 2 bases, with 5 bases between. Germline V gene lookup returns CDR1 LGHNA and CDR2 YSLEER. The length of the CDR3 is 11 residues. CDR3 sequence reads: CASGYTDTQYF. In DNA form, the CDR3 reads TGCGCCAGCGGATACACAGATACGCAGTATTTT.

This clonotype was seen a few times. The chain recombines TRBV6-5 with TRBJ2-3, with D perhaps matching TRBD1 (6 bases). With 8 bases removed from V and 7 bases from J, the gap between germline ends came to 10 bases. The CDR3 has 11 amino acids. Germline V gene sequence: CDR1 MNHEY, CDR2 SVGAGI. The DNA for the CDR3 is TGTGCCAGCGTCAGGGGACATACGCAGTATTTT. This encodes CASVRGHTQYF.

Many counts were recorded for this clonotype. The chain uses TRBV29-1 and TRBJ2-5; 8 bases agree with TRBD1. V was pared by 7 bases and J by 9 bases, with 16 bases of the junction left unmatched. CDR3 length: 14 residues. Germline V gene data show CDR1 as SQVTM and CDR2 as ANQGSEA. The CDR3 nucleotides are TGCAGCGCCGTACAGGGGGGCTATGCCGTGGCCCAGTACTTC. The encoded protein is CSAVQGGYAVAQYF.

This clonotype was detected ten times or more. J is TRBJ1-2 and V is TRBV7-9, with 7 nucleotides matching TRBD1. Germline V CDR1 and CDR2: SEHNR, FQNEAQ (reference sequence). Germline trimming cut 8 bases from V and 3 bases from J; bases unmatched to any gene: 9. The CDR3 extends over 14 amino acids. CDR3 DNA sequence: TGTGCCAGCCTTCGGGACAGCCAGTACTATGGCTACACCTTC. It codes for CASLRDSQYYGYTF.

This clonotype was seen only a few times. This rearrangement joins TRBV16 to TRBJ1-2; 9 positions match TRBD1. This CDR3 comprises 16 residues. In germline, CDR1 is KGHSY, CDR2 FQNENV. The V segment lost 0 bases and the J segment 10 bases; nucleotides outside the gene matches: 12. The CDR3 protein is CASSQSGLGQGIVYTF. For the CDR3, the DNA is TGTGCCAGCAGCCAATCCGGCCTGGGACAGGGAATTGTCTACACCTTC.

The chain combines TRBV5-1 with TRBJ2-5, with 8 bases aligning to TRBD1. V shed 4 bases and J 5 bases; nucleotides not matched to a gene: 4. In germline, CDR1 is SGHRS, CDR2 YFSETQ. The CDR3 has 13 amino acids. The CDR3 DNA follows: TGCGCCAGCAGCCAGGGACAGGAGGAGACCCAGTACTTC. It codes for CASSQGQEETQYF.

The CDR3 is CASSQAPGRNEKLFF. The CDR3 coding sequence is TGTGCCAGCAGCCAAGCCCCCGGGCGTAATGAAAAACTGTTTTTT. The chain carries TRBV3-1 and TRBJ1-4; D not certain. Germline loops: CDR1 LGHDT, CDR2 YNNKEL (reference sequence). The CDR3 runs to 15 residues. V was clipped by 1 base and J by 4 bases, with 10 bases between them. The whole variable domain, remainder taken from reference TRBV3-1 and TRBJ1-4, is DTAVSQTPKYLVTQMGNDKSIKCEQNLGHDTMYWYKQDSKKFLKIMFSYNNKELIINETVPNRFSPKSPDKAHLNLHINSLELGDSAVYFCASSQAPGRNEKLFFGSGTQLSVL.

This clonotype occurred once. This rearrangement joins TRBV9 to TRBJ1-2; maybe TRBD1 (5 bases). Trimming removed 7 bases from V and 2 bases from J, with 18 bases in between. Per the germline V gene, CDR1 is SGDLS and CDR2 is YYNGEE. The CDR3 covers 15 residues. The CDR3 is CASLPTGGLNYGYTF. The CDR3 coding sequence is TGTGCCAGCTTACCGACCGGGGGGTTGAACTATGGCTACACCTTC.

This clonotype was observed many times. The chain recombines TRBV7-6 with TRBJ1-1; D is uncertain. This CDR3 comprises 13 residues. Germline V lookup: CDR1 SGHVS, CDR2 FNYEAQ. V lost 5 bases and J lost 1, with 8 bases in between. The CDR3 here is CASSITENTEAFF. CDR3 DNA: TGTGCCAGCAGCATTACAGAGAACACTGAAGCTTTCTTT. The entire variable domain, with the rest obtained from reference TRBV7-6 and TRBJ1-1, is as follows: GAGVSQSPRYKVTKRGQDVALRCDPISGHVSLYWYRQALGQGPEFLTYFNYEAQQDKSGLPNDRFSAERPEGSISTLTIQRTEQRDSAMYRCASSITENTEAFFGQGTRLTVV.

The chain carries TRBV18 and TRBJ1-5; no definite D call. This CDR3 has 14 residues. Germline values: CDR1 KGHSH, CDR2 LQKENI. Trimming shortened V by 1 base and J by 5 bases, and 9 bases separated the two germline ends. The CDR3 bases are TGTGCCAGCTCACCACGGAGTCAGGATCAGCCCCAGCATTTT. Translating gives CASSPRSQDQPQHF.

This clonotype was recorded a few times. V is TRBV4-3 and J is TRBJ1-1; possibly TRBD1 for D (6 bases). Per the germline V gene, CDR1 is LGHNA and CDR2 is YSLEER. The CDR3 totals 19 residues. V was cut by 0 bases and J by 4 bases, with 24 bases left in between. CDR3 nucleotides: TGCGCCAGCAGCCAAGATGCCCTCGTAGGGGCGGGGGGGGCCACTGAAGCTTTCTTT. Residues: CASSQDALVGAGGATEAFF.